Listed below are T cell receptor beta chains from one sample, sequenced in a study of response to subunit inactivated influenza vaccine. Each CDR3 protein gets one entry after TCRdb re-called the RT-PCR reads with MiXCR. The top ten clones hold 7.6% of a sample with roughly 650,000 distinct CDR3 sequences, around 15% of them seen once. This specimen was PBMCs from blood, taken approximately 15 days before vaccination. The receptors here all came from a man in his forties or fifties who received an inactivated influenza vaccine. CDR3s include the opening cysteine and the closing phenylalanine or tryptophan. D genes are given only for firm matches. Size values are once, few and many counts, or a class for expanded clones, and some rows have none.

V gene,J gene,clone size,D gene,CDR3 protein,CDR3 DNA
TRBV30,TRBJ2-5,few,TRBD2,CAWTSSSGQETQYF,TGTGCCTGGACCTCATCTAGCGGACAAGAGACCCAGTACTTC
TRBV15,TRBJ2-3,few,TRBD1,CATSRLGQGSDTQYF,TGTGCCACCAGCAGATTGGGACAGGGATCAGATACGCAGTATTTT
TRBV4-2,TRBJ2-5,-,TRBD2,CASSLRGSSGNQETQYF,TGTGCCAGCAGCCTAAGGGGCTCTAGCGGGAACCAAGAGACCCAGTACTTC
TRBV18,TRBJ2-5,-,-,CASSPLYGRLLSETQYF,TGTGCCAGCTCACCACTTTATGGACGGCTCCTATCGGAGACCCAGTACTTC
TRBV5-1,TRBJ2-3,few,-,CASSAGDRYTDTQYF,TGCGCCAGCAGCGCTGGAGATCGGTACACAGATACGCAGTATTTT
TRBV4-3,TRBJ2-6,few,TRBD1,CASSQDGQGTGGANVLTF,TGCGCCAGCAGCCAGGACGGACAGGGCACGGGTGGGGCCAACGTCCTGACTTTC
TRBV5-1,TRBJ2-1,few,TRBD2,CASSLDPAGGRSYNEQFF,TGCGCCAGCAGCTTGGATCCAGCGGGAGGAAGGTCCTACAATGAGCAGTTCTTC
TRBV12-3/TRBV12-4,TRBJ2-3,-,-,CASSLARWVSTDTQYF,TGTGCCAGCAGTTTAGCTCGATGGGTGTCCACAGATACGCAGTATTTT
TRBV10-3,TRBJ2-7,few,-,CAISESLHEQYF,TGTGCCATCAGTGAGTCCTTGCACGAGCAGTACTTC
TRBV5-1,TRBJ1-1,-,-,CASSLAPTGINTEAFF,TGCGCCAGCAGCTTGGCTCCAACCGGCATTAACACTGAAGCTTTCTTT
TRBV21-1,TRBJ1-3,few,-,CASSLRSGVPGNTIYF,TGTGCCAGCAGCCTACGATCGGGGGTCCCTGGAAACACCATATATTTT
TRBV20-1,TRBJ2-5,-,TRBD2,CSARVGLASTRSF,TGCAGTGCTAGGGTGGGACTAGCCTCCACCAGGAGCTTC
TRBV7-2,TRBJ2-7,few,-,CASSLGGLVEQYF,TGTGCCAGCAGCTTAGGGGGACTGGTCGAGCAGTACTTC
TRBV5-1,TRBJ2-5,many,TRBD1,CASSFNYGTGQETQYF,TGCGCCAGCAGCTTCAACTATGGGACAGGACAAGAGACCCAGTACTTC
TRBV20-1,TRBJ2-5,few,-,CSARDLSGPQETQYF,TGCAGTGCTAGAGATTTGTCGGGCCCCCAAGAGACCCAGTACTTC
TRBV10-3,TRBJ1-1,many,-,CAISEFQRGLGNTEAFF,TGTGCCATCAGTGAATTTCAAAGGGGTCTCGGGAACACTGAAGCTTTCTTT
TRBV5-8,TRBJ1-1,-,-,CASSPQVLRSTEAFF,TGTGCCAGCAGCCCGCAGGTTCTGCGATCCACTGAAGCTTTCTTT
TRBV18,TRBJ2-3,-,-,CASSPSQRRTDTQYF,TGTGCCAGCTCACCGAGCCAGCGCCGGACAGATACGCAGTATTTT
TRBV10-3,TRBJ2-1,many,TRBD1,CAISSGQGRNEQFF,TGTGCCATCAGTTCGGGACAGGGGAGGAATGAGCAGTTCTTC
TRBV7-2,TRBJ2-3,many,TRBD2,CASTETSGSFDTQYF,TGTGCCAGCACCGAGACTAGCGGGAGTTTTGATACGCAGTATTTT
TRBV7-8,TRBJ2-1,-,TRBD2,CASSLATSGYNEQFF,TGTGCCAGCAGCTTAGCGACTAGCGGCTACAATGAGCAGTTCTTC
TRBV4-3,TRBJ2-3,-,TRBD1,CASSQSQGADTQYF,TGCGCCAGCAGCCAGAGCCAGGGGGCAGATACGCAGTATTTT
TRBV7-2,TRBJ2-5,few,-,CATSRQGNQETQYF,TGTGCCACCTCCCGCCAGGGCAACCAAGAGACCCAGTACTTC
TRBV5-5,TRBJ1-1,-,-,CASSHPGTSNTEAFF,TGTGCCAGCAGCCATCCCGGGACATCGAACACTGAAGCTTTCTTT